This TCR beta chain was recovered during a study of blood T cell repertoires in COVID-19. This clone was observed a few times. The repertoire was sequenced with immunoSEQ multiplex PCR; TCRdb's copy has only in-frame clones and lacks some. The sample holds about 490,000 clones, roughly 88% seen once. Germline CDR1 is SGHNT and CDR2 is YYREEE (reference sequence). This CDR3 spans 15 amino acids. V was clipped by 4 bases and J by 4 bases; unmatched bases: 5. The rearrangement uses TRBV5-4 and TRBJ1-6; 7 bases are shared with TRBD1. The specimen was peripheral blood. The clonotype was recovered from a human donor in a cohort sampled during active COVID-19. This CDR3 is CASSPGQAYNSPLHF. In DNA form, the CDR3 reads TGTGCCAGCAGCCCCGGACAGGCGTATAATTCACCCCTCCACTTT.